These T cell receptor beta chains were read from a single sample in a study of T cells after yellow fever vaccination. From the 5' RACE reads, TCRdb called clonotypes with MiXCR, one entry per CDR3 protein. Here the sample spans roughly 150,000 distinct CDR3 sequences, around 7.2% being singletons. The source was CD4+ T cells sorted from PBMCs, collected about 5 days after the first yellow fever vaccination. The receptors were sampled from a young man who received the YFV17D yellow fever vaccine. The CDR3 runs from the conserved cysteine through the conserved F or W. The D gene is left open where the match is weak. The size entry is marked missing in some rows and otherwise reads once, few, many or a size class.

v_gene	len	abundance	d_gene	j_gene	CDR3nt	CDR3aa
TRBV20-1	12	many	TRBD1	TRBJ2-4	TGCAGTGCTAGGGGACAGGGGATCATTCAGTACTTC	CSARGQGIIQYF
TRBV13	13	many	TRBD1	TRBJ2-5	TGTGCCAGCACGTACAGGGGTCAAGAGACCCAGTACTTC	CASTYRGQETQYF
TRBV10-3	13	many	NA	TRBJ1-1	TGTGCCACCAACCTACAGGTGAACACTGAAGCTTTCTTT	CATNLQVNTEAFF
TRBV10-3	16	NA	NA	TRBJ1-2	TGTGCCATCAGTGCCTCGTCGGCCGGGACCGAGTATGGCTACACCTTC	CAISASSAGTEYGYTF
TRBV16	12	many	NA	TRBJ2-3	TGTGCCAGCAGCCCACCGACTTATACGCAGTATTTT	CASSPPTYTQYF
TRBV6-5	15	NA	NA	TRBJ1-5	TGTGCCAGCAGTTACTTCTCCTCGGGGAATCAGCCCCAGCATTTT	CASSYFSSGNQPQHF
TRBV5-1	15	NA	NA	TRBJ2-1	TGCGCCAGCAGCTTGGGCTGGGTGGTGGACAATGAGCAGTTCTTC	CASSLGWVVDNEQFF
TRBV6-5	11	NA	TRBD1	TRBJ2-3	TGTGCCAGCAGGGGACAGGGTGGGCAGTATTTT	CASRGQGGQYF
TRBV7-9	15	many	NA	TRBJ2-5	TGTGCCAGCAGCTTACCAGGGGGGTACCAAGAGACCCAGTACTTC	CASSLPGGYQETQYF
TRBV4-1	15	NA	NA	TRBJ1-4	TGCGCCAGCAGCCAAGTATGGGCGGGTAATGAAAAACTGTTTTTT	CASSQVWAGNEKLFF
TRBV7-9	12	NA	NA	TRBJ2-1	TGTGCCATCAGGGGTTCCTACAATGAGCAGTTCTTC	CAIRGSYNEQFF
TRBV20-1	13	many	NA	TRBJ2-2	TGCAGTGTAGGAACCTCGAACACCGGGGAGCTGTTTTTT	CSVGTSNTGELFF
TRBV20-1	13	few	NA	TRBJ2-1	TGCAGTGCCCCTGGGACATCATTGGATGAGCAGTTCTTC	CSAPGTSLDEQFF
TRBV3-1	14	many	NA	TRBJ1-6	TGTGCCAGCAGCCAACAGGGTAGGAATTCACCCCTCCACTTT	CASSQQGRNSPLHF
TRBV27	15	many	NA	TRBJ1-5	TGTGCCAGCAGTTGGGCCAGTAATAGCAATCAGCCCCAGCATTTT	CASSWASNSNQPQHF
TRBV5-1	15	few	TRBD1	TRBJ2-3	TGCGCCAGCAGCTTGGTAGCCAGGGGGTCAGATACGCAGTATTTT	CASSLVARGSDTQYF
TRBV6-2/TRBV6-3	14	many	TRBD1	TRBJ2-3	TGTGCCAGCAGCCACCGAGGGGGCCGAGATACGCAGTATTTT	CASSHRGGRDTQYF
TRBV29-1	12	many	NA	TRBJ2-1	TGCAGCGTGGGGGTTTCCTACAATGAGCAGTTCTTC	CSVGVSYNEQFF
TRBV19	17	many	NA	TRBJ1-2	TGTGCCAGTAGTAGTCAGGGTTTCCCACCCTCTAACTATGGCTACACCTTC	CASSSQGFPPSNYGYTF
TRBV11-1	17	many	NA	TRBJ2-3	TGTGCCAGCAGCTCCTGGGACCCCGGAGGGTCCACAGATACGCAGTATTTT	CASSSWDPGGSTDTQYF
TRBV27	13	many	NA	TRBJ2-3	TGTGCCAGCAGTTTGTCTTGGGCAGATACGCAGTATTTT	CASSLSWADTQYF
TRBV23-1	14	NA	NA	TRBJ2-5	TGCGCCAGCAGTCAGGACAAGTACCCTGAGACCCAGTACTTC	CASSQDKYPETQYF
TRBV30	11	few	NA	TRBJ1-1	TGTGCCTGGAGTGTCCGGACAATTGCTTTCTTT	CAWSVRTIAFF
TRBV7-2	14	few	TRBD1	TRBJ1-5	TGTGCCAGCAGCTCCTCGGCAGGGGGGAAGCCCCAGCATTTT	CASSSSAGGKPQHF
TRBV7-2	15	many	TRBD1	TRBJ2-7	TGTGCCAGCAGCTTCCAACAGGGGTTAGTCTACGAGCAGTACTTC	CASSFQQGLVYEQYF
TRBV20-1	13	many	NA	TRBJ1-6	TGCAGTGCTAGCGTCAGAGCGAATTCACCCCTCCACTTT	CSASVRANSPLHF
TRBV4-1	17	many	TRBD1	TRBJ2-2	TGCGCCAGCGGGCGAACCCGGGGGACAGGGAACACCGGGGAGCTGTTTTTT	CASGRTRGTGNTGELFF
TRBV6-5	15	many	TRBD2	TRBJ2-1	TGTGCCAGCAGTTACTCGGTTAGCGGGGTCTATGAGCAGTTCTTC	CASSYSVSGVYEQFF
TRBV7-8	14	NA	NA	TRBJ1-2	TGTGCCAGCAGCTTAAGGGGGGAGAACTATGGCTACACCTTC	CASSLRGENYGYTF
TRBV5-1	17	NA	NA	TRBJ1-4	TGCGCCAACAGCTTCACAGGGCCCCACTCAACTAATGAAAAACTGTTTTTT	CANSFTGPHSTNEKLFF